The present entry profiles one T cell receptor (beta chain) with its context. The antigen it binds to is not known. Within one base of it there is no much larger clone, and no base qualities were kept. This sample stems from a study of blood T cell repertoires in COVID-19 (dated by TCRdb to 2018 to 2020). For context, the study as a whole: The collaborator samples originated in the United States, Italy and Spain and spanned the acute and convalescent phases of COVID-19. The samples were drawn from two sources: the first 160 participants of the ongoing ImmuneRACE study, and some 1,300 subjects contributed by 6 global collaborators. The dataset comprised deeply sampled blood TCRbeta repertoires from subjects exposed to, actively infected with, or recovered from COVID-19. The prospective study material was composed of cDNA or gDNA derived from T cells, B-cell-depleted T cells, or PBMCs. Where available, HLA class I and class II types were obtained from metadata supplied by the sample provider rather than from assay-based typing. Nearly every sample came with metadata listing a de-identified subject ID, COVID-19 status, age in years and sex. The repertoires were released in a freely available public database intended as a resource for research on the immune response to SARS-CoV-2. The paper's findings and limits, for the study overall: How much clinical and demographic metadata was included differed by source and by participant, and the metadata was provided uncurated.

Reading from cysteine to phenylalanine, the CDR3 counts 14 amino acids. Solely the CDR3 DNA is kept, with 42 bases framed from the first base. The CDR1 and CDR2 encoded by the germline V gene are SGHRS and YFSETQ. The trim is 0 bases for V and 4 bases for J, with a gap of 7 bases between the germline ends. Whole blood was collected in K2EDTA tubes by collaborating institutions according to the institutions' own protocols. For TCRbeta analysis, collaborators shipped samples in one of three forms: frozen whole blood, isolated PBMCs, or DNA extracted from either of those sample types. The immunoSEQ Assay, a bias-controlled multiplex PCR, was used to amplify TCRbeta CDR3 regions from genomic DNA. The paper's data handling went like this. The number of nucleated cells in each sample was estimated by amplification of reference gene primers within the assay. Sequence reads were collapsed and filtered to measure the absolute abundance of every unique TCRbeta CDR3 rearrangement. Productive Simpson clonality was computed per sample as the square root of Simpson's diversity index over productive rearrangements. TCRdb stores this immuneACCESS table with in-frame sequences only. Part of the clones is absent; in the studies checked, under half of the shortfall reflects unresolved V genes, and no reason is known for the rest. The DNA gave D and trimming, while V, J and clone size come from that table. In all, the sample holds roughly 57,000 clones, and around 92% of those were seen once. The top ten clonotypes cover around 20% of the sample.

Sequenced sample: peripheral blood. The clonotype originates from a human donor in a cohort sampled during active COVID-19. The rearranged segments are TRBV5-1 and TRBJ1-4; there is no confident call for the D gene. This receptor carries the CDR3 CASSLAGDNEKLFF. The DNA sequence is TGCGCCAGCAGCTTGGCGGGAGATAATGAAAAACTGTTTTTT.